The clone carrying this T cell receptor beta chain appeared a single time. The target antigen is unknown. Measured with immunoSEQ multiplex PCR; TCRdb has only the in-frame clones, and not every one. This table has tens of thousands of clones, 75% to 90% appearing once. These data belong to a study of monozygotic twins with cystic fibrosis. Notes on the study in general: Age, concordance and disease severity did not associate with shared CDR3 numbers. Clonality was generally low (median approximately 0.0088), higher in the most severe patients. Co-twins had the most similar V usage for 13 of 16 pairs, J for 8. Monozygotic CF twins shared more identical nucleotide clonotypes than unrelated patients.

Per the germline V gene, CDR1 is SGHAT and CDR2 is FQDESV (reference sequence). CDR3 length: 13 residues. V gave up 3 bases and J gave up 2 bases; unmatched junction bases: 1. The chain has TRBV11-1 and TRBJ2-7, with 7 positions matching TRBD1. Input material: blood. This sequence originates from a girl aged 2 to 10 with cystic fibrosis. The CDR3: CASSLGTAYEQYF. CDR3 in DNA: TGTGCCAGCAGCTTGGGGACAGCCTACGAGCAGTACTTC.